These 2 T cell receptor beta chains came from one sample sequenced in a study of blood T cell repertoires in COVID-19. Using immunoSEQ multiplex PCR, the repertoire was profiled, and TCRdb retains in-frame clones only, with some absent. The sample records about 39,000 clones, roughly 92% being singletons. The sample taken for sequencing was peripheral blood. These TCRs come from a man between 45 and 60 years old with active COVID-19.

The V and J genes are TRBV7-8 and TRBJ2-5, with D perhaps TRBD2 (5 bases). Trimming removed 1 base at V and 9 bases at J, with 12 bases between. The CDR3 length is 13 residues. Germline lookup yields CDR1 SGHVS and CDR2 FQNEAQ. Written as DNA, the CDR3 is TGTGCCAGCAGCTTAGGAGGGCTTCTGTCCCAGTACTTC. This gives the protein CASSLGGLLSQYF.

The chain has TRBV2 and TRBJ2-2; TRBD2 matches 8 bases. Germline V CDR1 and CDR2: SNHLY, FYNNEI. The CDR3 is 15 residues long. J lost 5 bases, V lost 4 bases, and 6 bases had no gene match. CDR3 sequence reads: CASSGRLARTGELFF. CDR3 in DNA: TGTGCCAGCAGTGGTCGACTAGCGAGGACCGGGGAGCTGTTTTTT. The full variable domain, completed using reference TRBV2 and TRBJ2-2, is EPEVTQTPSHQVTQMGQEVILRCVPISNHLYFYWYRQILGQKVEFLVSFYNNEISEKSEIFDDQFSVERPDGSNFTLKIRSTKLEDSAMYFCASSGRLARTGELFFGEGSRLTVL.